The TCR beta chain under discussion was sequenced for a study of shared clonotypes between healthy human individuals. Study-level background: Used for every donor were three CD4 naive, three CD4 memory, two CD8 naive and one CD8 memory plate.

Regarding the study as a whole: Researchers found naive subsets generally carried larger estimated richness than memory subsets. Across a few donors, naive CD4 shared roughly 5.1%, naive CD8 under 4%, memory CD4 less than 2.5%, memory CD8 over 0.3%.

Concerning this clone: Its antigen is not known.

Per the original data handling: Junction-only sequences produced by ImmunoSEQ had no quality scores, so filtering differed. Sequencing used immunoSEQ multiplex PCR; TCRdb keeps in-frame clones, though not all of them. That table gives V, J and clone size, and the DNA gave D and trimming. The table lists about a million clones, approximately 75% of them singletons. V shed 5 bases, J shed 6 bases, and the junction held 10 bases outside the gene matches. This CDR3 is 14 amino acids long. Germline CDR1 and CDR2: MNHEY and SVGAGI. The receptor's source is a man aged 18-30 years in good health. Some clones in this sample may be carry-over from other donors' samples. The sequencing input was memory CD4+ T cells from PBMCs. Indicated subset: CD45RA-negative fraction. The chain couples TRBV6-5 to TRBJ2-7; 7 bases line up with TRBD1. Here the CDR3 reads CASSATNRGAEQYF. DNA for the CDR3: TGTGCCAGCAGTGCTACCAACAGGGGCGCCGAGCAGTACTTC.